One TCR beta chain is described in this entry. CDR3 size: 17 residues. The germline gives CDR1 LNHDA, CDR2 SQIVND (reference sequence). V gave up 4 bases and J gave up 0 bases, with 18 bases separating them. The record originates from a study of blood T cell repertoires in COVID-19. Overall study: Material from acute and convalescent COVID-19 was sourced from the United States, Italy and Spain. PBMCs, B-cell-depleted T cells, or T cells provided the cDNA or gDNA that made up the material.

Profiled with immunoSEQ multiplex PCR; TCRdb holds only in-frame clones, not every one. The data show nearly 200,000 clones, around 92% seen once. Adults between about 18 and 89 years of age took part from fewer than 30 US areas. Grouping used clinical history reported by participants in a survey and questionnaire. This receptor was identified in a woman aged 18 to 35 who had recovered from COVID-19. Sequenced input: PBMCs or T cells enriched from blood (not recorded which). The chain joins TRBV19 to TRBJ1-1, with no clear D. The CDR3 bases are TGTGCCAGTAGTAGGAGCAATGGCGGAAAAATGAACACTGAAGCTTTCTTT. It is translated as CASSRSNGGKMNTEAFF.